This T cell receptor beta chain was documented in a study of blood T cell repertoires in COVID-19. The wider study: There were acute and convalescent COVID-19 samples, and they came from the United States, Italy and Spain. PBMCs, B-cell-depleted T cells, or T cells provided the cDNA or gDNA that made up the material.

Germline V gene sequence: CDR1 MGHRA, CDR2 YSYEKL. V gave up 6 bases and J gave up 5 bases, with 13 bases separating them. The CDR3 length is 14 residues. Per the original methods: Amplification with reference gene primers provided the estimates of nucleated cell counts. Here immunoSEQ multiplex PCR was the method, and the copy in TCRdb shows in-frame clones only, minus some. D and trimming were read from the DNA, whereas the V and J calls and clone size are those reported in that table. The data hold about 130,000 clones, with over 75% observed a single time. V and J are TRBV4-1 and TRBJ1-4; TRBD1 might be the D (6 bases). The source material was peripheral blood. This receptor was identified in a man aged 35 to 55 with active or convalescent COVID-19. CDR3 DNA sequence: TGCGCCAGCAGGGACCGGGACACAAATGAAAAACTGTTTTTT. Translation gives CASRDRDTNEKLFF.